Listed below are T cell receptor beta chains from one sample, sequenced in a study of beta chain features in type 1 diabetes. Clones were read by immunoSEQ multiplex PCR, and TCRdb kept only the in-frame ones, dropping some. Of about 150,000 clones in the sample, roughly a tenth were seen once. Specimen: naive CD4+ T cells from blood. These receptors originate from a man aged 18-30 years in good health. Both conserved end residues are part of each CDR3. A D gene is named only where the DNA matches it firmly. Where a row states a size, it is once, few, many or the class of an expanded clone; other rows omit it.

many	TRBV18	.	TRBJ2-5	15	TGTGCCAGCTCACCACCGGGTCAGGGAGGAGAGACCCAGTACTTC	CASSPPGQGGETQYF
few	TRBV7-9	.	TRBJ1-2	13	TGTGCCAGCAGCTCGACAGGTCAGGGAGGCTACACCTTC	CASSSTGQGGYTF
.	TRBV6-6	.	TRBJ2-4	16	TGTGCCAGCAGCAATGGCGGGACAGTAGCCAAAAACATTCAGTACTTC	CASSNGGTVAKNIQYF
.	TRBV6-5	TRBD1	TRBJ2-5	13	TGTGCCAGCAGACGACAGGGAGCAGAGACCCAGTACTTC	CASRRQGAETQYF
.	TRBV5-6	TRBD1	TRBJ1-2	13	TGTGCCAGCAGCGTGACAGGGGTAAGCGGCTACACCTTC	CASSVTGVSGYTF
many	TRBV29-1	.	TRBJ1-5	13	TGCAGCGTGCGTGGTCAAGGCAATCAGCCCCAGCATTTT	CSVRGQGNQPQHF
few	TRBV19	.	TRBJ2-7	13	TGTGCCAGTAGTACGGACACCTCCTACGAGCAGTACTTC	CASSTDTSYEQYF
many	TRBV29-1	TRBD1	TRBJ1-4	13	TGCAGCGTTGAAGGGACAGGGTCGGGAAAACTGTTTTTT	CSVEGTGSGKLFF
.	TRBV14	.	TRBJ1-1	14	TGTGCCAGCAGCCCCACGCCTAGGGGCACTGAAGCTTTCTTT	CASSPTPRGTEAFF
few	TRBV19	TRBD1	TRBJ1-5	13	TGTGCCAGTACTGACAGGGGCAATCAGCCCCAGCATTTT	CASTDRGNQPQHF
.	TRBV5-4	.	TRBJ1-2	16	TGTGCCAGCAGCCATGAGGCGGGACGACCTATCCATGGCTACACCTTC	CASSHEAGRPIHGYTF
few	TRBV5-1	.	TRBJ2-1	13	TGCGCCAGCAGCTTGGGTTCAAACAATGAGCAGTTCTTC	CASSLGSNNEQFF
.	TRBV15	.	TRBJ1-1	14	TGTGCCACCAGCCCCAGGGAACGGGACACTGAAGCTTTCTTT	CATSPRERDTEAFF
few	TRBV7-6	.	TRBJ2-1	14	TGTGCCAGCAGCTTTAGAACGGAGGGGAATGAGCAGTTCTTC	CASSFRTEGNEQFF
.	TRBV19	.	TRBJ2-3	13	TGTGCCAGTAGTGCCTACGGGTCCTTGACGCAGTATTTT	CASSAYGSLTQYF
.	TRBV2	TRBD1	TRBJ1-5	15	TGTGCCAGCAGGGGGGACAGGGCTAGCAATCAGCCCCAGCATTTT	CASRGDRASNQPQHF
many	TRBV5-6	TRBD2	TRBJ2-5	14	TGTGCCAGCAGTTTGGGACTAGGACAAGAGACCCAGTACTTC	CASSLGLGQETQYF
few	TRBV5-4	TRBD2	TRBJ2-7	15	TGTGCCAGCAGCCCGACTAGCGGGAGCTCCTACGAGCAGTACTTC	CASSPTSGSSYEQYF
.	TRBV15	TRBD1	TRBJ2-2	16	TGTGCCACCAGCAGAGAACAGGGGGCACTCAGCGGGGAGCTGTTTTTT	CATSREQGALSGELFF
few	TRBV5-1	TRBD2	TRBJ2-5	15	TGCGCCAGCAGTTGGACTAGCGGGGTTCGAGAGACCCAGTACTTC	CASSWTSGVRETQYF
few	TRBV7-2	.	TRBJ1-5	14	TGTGCCAGCAGCTTAGGGGTTTCGGGTCAGCCCCAGCATTTT	CASSLGVSGQPQHF
few	TRBV18	.	TRBJ1-6	14	TGTGCCAGCTCACCGAGGGAGGGGGATTCACCCCTCCACTTT	CASSPREGDSPLHF